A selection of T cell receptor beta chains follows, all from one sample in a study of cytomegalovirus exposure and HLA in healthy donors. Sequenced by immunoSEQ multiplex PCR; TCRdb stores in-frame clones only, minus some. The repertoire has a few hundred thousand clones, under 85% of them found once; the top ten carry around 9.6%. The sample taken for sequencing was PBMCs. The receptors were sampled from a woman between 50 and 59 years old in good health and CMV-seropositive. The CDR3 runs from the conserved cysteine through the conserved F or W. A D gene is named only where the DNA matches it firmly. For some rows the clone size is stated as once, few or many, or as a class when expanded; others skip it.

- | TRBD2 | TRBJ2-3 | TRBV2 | CASKKGRGGRDTQYF
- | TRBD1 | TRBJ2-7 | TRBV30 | CAGQAGSYEQYF
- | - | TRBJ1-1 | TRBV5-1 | CASSKDDRAEAFF
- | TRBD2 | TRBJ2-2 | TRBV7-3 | CASSLPGTNTNTGELFF
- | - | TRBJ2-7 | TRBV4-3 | CASSQAGLTYEQYF
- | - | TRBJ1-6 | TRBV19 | CASSHSSYNSPLHF
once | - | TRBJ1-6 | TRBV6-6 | CASSTIYNSPLHF
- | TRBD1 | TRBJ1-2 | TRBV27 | CASSLRSRGFNYGYTF
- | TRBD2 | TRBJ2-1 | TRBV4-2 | CASSRGTSGYNEQFF
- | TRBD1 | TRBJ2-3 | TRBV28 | CASSPSGTGGRGTQYF
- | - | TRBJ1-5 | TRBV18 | CASSPSQGSNQPQHF
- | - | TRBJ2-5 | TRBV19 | CASSTRTRSETQYF
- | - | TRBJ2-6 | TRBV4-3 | CASSQAPQVMVSGANVLTF
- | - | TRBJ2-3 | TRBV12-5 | CASGLAGITDTQYF
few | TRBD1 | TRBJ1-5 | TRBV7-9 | CSSSLQGSQPQHF
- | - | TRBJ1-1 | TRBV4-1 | CASSQDRAIFPEAFF
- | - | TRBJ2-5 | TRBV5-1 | CASTMGAAVETQYF
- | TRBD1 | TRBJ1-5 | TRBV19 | CASTPSQDRVYSNQPQHF
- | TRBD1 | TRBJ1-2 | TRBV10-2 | CASSEGTANYGYTF
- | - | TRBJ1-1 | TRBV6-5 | CASSRLINTEAFF
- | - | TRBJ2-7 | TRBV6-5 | CASSYRAGRGYEQYF
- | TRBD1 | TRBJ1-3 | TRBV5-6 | CASSQQGGRNTIYF
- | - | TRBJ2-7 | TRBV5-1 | CATGWGGRDEQYF
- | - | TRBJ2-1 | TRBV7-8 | CASSPRGREQFF
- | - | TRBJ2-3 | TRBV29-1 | CSVTGPSTDTQYF
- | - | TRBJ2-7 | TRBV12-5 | CASGPGTGPSYEQYF
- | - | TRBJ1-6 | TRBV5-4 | CASSFRGPDNSPLHF
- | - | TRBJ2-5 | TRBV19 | CASSMDSQETQYF
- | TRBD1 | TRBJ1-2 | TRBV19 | CASSGQANYGYTF
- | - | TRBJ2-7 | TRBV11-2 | CASSPGQTELVHEQYF
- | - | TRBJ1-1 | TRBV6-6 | CASSYTRHREAFF
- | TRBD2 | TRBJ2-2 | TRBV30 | CAWRGSGVHTGELFF
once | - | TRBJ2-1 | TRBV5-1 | CASSPNGRANYNEQFF
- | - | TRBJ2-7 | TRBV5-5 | CASSSTPDRTYEQYF
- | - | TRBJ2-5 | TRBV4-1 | CASSQLYRETQYF
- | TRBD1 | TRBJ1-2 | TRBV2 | CASMFLNRGLHYGYTF
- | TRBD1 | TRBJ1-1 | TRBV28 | CASRVTGGEAFF
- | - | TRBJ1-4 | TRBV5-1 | CASSLGADRYNEKLFF
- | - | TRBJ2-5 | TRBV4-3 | CASSQGGTGQETQYF
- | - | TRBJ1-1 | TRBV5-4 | CASSSDLGGRNTEAFF
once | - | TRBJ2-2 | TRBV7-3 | CASPGQAYGGTGELFF
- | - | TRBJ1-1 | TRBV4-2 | CASSPTKLVGGSTEAFF
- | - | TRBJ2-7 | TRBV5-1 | CASSLAGYLGEQYF
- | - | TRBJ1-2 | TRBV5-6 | CASSLGGLGYTF
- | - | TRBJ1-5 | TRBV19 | CASRLGGSDQPQHF
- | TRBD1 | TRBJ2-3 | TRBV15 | CATSTRTGMDTQYF
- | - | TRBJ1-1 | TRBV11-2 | CASSLGWANEAFF
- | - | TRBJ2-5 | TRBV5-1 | CASSLGVGQETQYF
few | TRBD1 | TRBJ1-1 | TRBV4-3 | CASSRVEGGTGANTEAFF
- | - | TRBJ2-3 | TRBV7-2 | CASSLDGGKGDTQYF
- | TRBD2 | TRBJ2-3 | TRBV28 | CASSLVAGGRRGTDTQYF